This T cell receptor beta chain was captured in a study of PD-1 blockade in classical Hodgkin lymphoma. Study-level findings and limits: No one has yet defined what causes the repertoire differences, which may be disease activity or prior therapy.

Assay used: immunoSEQ multiplex PCR; TCRdb lists only in-frame clones, some missing. The sample includes approximately 44,000 clones, 55% to 75% seen only once; the top ten take over 2.5%. Brentuximab vedotin exposure varied among the patients, all of whom had relapsed after autologous stem cell transplantation. The germline gives CDR1 SEHNR, CDR2 FQNEAQ (reference sequence). V lost 4 bases, J lost 4 bases, and 9 bases stayed unmatched. This CDR3 spans 15 amino acids. On this clone itself: Its antigen is unknown.

Here the sequenced sample was peripheral blood mononuclear cells (PBMCs), taken at baseline. This TCR came from a human donor with classical Hodgkin lymphoma. The rearrangement joins TRBV7-9 to TRBJ2-7, with 8 bases lining up with TRBD1. CDR3 coding DNA: TGTGCCAGCAGCTCCCCCGGACAGGGCTGGTACGAGCAGTACTTC. Translated: CASSSPGQGWYEQYF. Full variable domain (missing parts from reference TRBV7-9 and TRBJ2-7): DTGVSQNPRHKITKRGQNVTFRCDPISEHNRLYWYRQTLGQGPEFLTYFQNEAQLEKSRLLSDRFSAERPKGSFSTLEIQRTEQGDSAMYLCASSSPGQGWYEQYFGPGTRLTVT.